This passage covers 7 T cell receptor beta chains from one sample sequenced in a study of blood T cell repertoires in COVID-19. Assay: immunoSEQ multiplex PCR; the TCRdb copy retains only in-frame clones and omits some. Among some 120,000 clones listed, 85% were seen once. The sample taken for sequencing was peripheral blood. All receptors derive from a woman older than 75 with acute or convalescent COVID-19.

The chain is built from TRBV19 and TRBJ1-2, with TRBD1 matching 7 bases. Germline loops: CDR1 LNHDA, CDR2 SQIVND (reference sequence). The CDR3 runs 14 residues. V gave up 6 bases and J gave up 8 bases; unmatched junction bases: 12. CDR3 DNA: TGTGCCAGTAGCGTCCAAACAGGGGTCGGAGGCTACACCTTC. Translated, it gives CASSVQTGVGGYTF.

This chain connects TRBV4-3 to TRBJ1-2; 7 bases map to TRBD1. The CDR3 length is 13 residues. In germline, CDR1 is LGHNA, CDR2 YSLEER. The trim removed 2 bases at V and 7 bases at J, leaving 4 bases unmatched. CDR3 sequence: CASSQRGLGGYTF. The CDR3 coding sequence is TGCGCCAGCAGCCAAAGGGGGCTAGGTGGCTACACCTTC.

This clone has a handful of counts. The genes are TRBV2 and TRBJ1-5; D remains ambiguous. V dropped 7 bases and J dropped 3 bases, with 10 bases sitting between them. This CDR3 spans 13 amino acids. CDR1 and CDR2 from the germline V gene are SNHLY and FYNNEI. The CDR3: CASNRENNQPQHF. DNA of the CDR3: TGTGCCAGCAATCGGGAAAACAATCAGCCCCAGCATTTT.

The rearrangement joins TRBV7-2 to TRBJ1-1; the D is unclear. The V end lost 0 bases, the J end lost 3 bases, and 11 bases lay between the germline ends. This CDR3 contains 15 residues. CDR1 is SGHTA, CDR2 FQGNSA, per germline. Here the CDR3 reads CASSLAPAGYTEAFF. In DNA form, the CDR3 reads TGTGCCAGCAGCTTAGCTCCGGCCGGGTACACTGAAGCTTTCTTT.

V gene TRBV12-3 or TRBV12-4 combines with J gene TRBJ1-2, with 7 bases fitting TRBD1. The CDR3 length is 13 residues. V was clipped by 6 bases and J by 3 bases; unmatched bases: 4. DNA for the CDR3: TGTGCCAGCAGCCAACAGGGGTACTATGGCTACACCTTC. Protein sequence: CASSQQGYYGYTF.

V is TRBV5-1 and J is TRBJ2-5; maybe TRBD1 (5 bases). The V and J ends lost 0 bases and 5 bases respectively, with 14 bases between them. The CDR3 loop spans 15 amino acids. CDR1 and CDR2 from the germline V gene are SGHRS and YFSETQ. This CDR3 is CASSLVAGPRETQYF. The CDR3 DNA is TGCGCCAGCAGCTTGGTGGCAGGGCCCCGGGAGACCCAGTACTTC.

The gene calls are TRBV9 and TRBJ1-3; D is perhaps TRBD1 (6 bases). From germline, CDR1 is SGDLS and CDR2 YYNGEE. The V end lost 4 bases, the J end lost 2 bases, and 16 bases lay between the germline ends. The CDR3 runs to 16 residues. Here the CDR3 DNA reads TGTGCCAGCAGCCCCCGTAGGTCAGGGGCTGGAAACACCATATATTTT. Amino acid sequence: CASSPRRSGAGNTIYF.